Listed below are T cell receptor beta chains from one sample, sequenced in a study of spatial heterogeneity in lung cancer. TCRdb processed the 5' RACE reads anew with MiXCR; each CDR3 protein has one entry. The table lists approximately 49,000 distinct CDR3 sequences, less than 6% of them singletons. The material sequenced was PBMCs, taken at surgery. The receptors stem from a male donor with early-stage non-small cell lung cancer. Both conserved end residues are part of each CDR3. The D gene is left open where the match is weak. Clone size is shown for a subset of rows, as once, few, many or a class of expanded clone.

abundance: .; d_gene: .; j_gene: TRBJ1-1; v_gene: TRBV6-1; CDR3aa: CASRLWGGSDTEAFF; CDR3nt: TGTGCCAGCAGGCTGTGGGGGGGGTCCGACACTGAAGCTTTCTTT
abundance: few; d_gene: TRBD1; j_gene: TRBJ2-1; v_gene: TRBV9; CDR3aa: CASSAPTGDSYNEQFF; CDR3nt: TGTGCCAGCAGCGCTCCGACAGGGGACTCCTACAATGAGCAGTTCTTC
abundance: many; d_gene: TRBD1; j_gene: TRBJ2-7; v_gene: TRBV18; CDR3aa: CASSRDRTGYYEQYF; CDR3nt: TGTGCCAGCTCACGGGATCGGACAGGTTACTACGAGCAGTACTTC
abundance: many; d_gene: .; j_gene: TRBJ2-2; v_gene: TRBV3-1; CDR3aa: CASSLSTGELFF; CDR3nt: TGTGCCAGCAGCCTCTCCACCGGGGAGCTGTTTTTT
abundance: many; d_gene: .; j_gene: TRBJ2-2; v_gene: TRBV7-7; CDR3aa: CASSGSEATGELFF; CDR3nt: TGTGCCAGCAGCGGTTCAGAGGCTACCGGGGAGCTGTTTTTT
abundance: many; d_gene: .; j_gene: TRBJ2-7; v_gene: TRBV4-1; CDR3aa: CASSQADYYEQYF; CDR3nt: TGCGCCAGCAGCCAAGCGGACTACTACGAGCAGTACTTC
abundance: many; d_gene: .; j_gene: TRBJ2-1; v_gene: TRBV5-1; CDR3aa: CASSTQVTSEQFF; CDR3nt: TGCGCCAGCAGCACCCAGGTAACTAGTGAGCAGTTCTTC
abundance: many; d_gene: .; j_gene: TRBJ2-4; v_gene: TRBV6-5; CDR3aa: CASSYGGALAKNIQYF; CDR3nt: TGTGCCAGCAGTTATGGCGGGGCGCTAGCCAAAAACATTCAGTACTTC
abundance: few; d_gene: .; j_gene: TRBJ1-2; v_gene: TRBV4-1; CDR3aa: CASSQDLLRANYGYTF; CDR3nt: TGCGCCAGCAGCCAAGATCTACTCCGAGCTAACTATGGCTACACCTTC
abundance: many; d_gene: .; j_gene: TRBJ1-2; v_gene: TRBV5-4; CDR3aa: CASSLDEGYYGYTF; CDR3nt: TGTGCCAGCAGCTTGGATGAGGGGTACTATGGCTACACCTTC
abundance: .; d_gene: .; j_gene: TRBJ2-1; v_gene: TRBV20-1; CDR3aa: CSASPIKRVSYNEQFF; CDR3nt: TGCAGTGCTAGCCCTATCAAGCGCGTTTCCTACAATGAGCAGTTCTTC
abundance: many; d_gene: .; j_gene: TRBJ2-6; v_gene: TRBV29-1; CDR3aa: CSVDLGSGANVLTF; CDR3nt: TGCAGCGTTGATTTAGGGTCCGGGGCCAACGTCCTGACTTTC
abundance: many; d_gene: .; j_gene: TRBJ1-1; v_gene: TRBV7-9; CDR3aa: CASILATDTEAFF; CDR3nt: TGTGCCAGCATATTGGCGACGGACACTGAAGCTTTCTTT
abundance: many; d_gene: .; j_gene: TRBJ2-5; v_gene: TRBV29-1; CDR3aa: CSVERIQETQYF; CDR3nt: TGCAGCGTTGAGCGGATTCAAGAGACCCAGTACTTC
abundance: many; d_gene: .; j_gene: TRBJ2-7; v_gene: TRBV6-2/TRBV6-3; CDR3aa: CASGETYEQYF; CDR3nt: TGTGCCAGCGGAGAAACCTACGAGCAGTACTTC
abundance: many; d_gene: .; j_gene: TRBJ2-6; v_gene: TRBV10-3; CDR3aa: CAISERATGAGANVLTF; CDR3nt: TGTGCCATCAGTGAGAGGGCAACCGGTGCTGGGGCCAACGTCCTGACTTTC
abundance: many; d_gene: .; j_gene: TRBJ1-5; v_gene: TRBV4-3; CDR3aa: CASSQDNTQPQHF; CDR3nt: TGCGCCAGCAGCCAAGACAATACCCAGCCCCAGCATTTT
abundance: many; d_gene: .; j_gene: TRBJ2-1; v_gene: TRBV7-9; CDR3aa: CASSPRLRDTPYNEQFF; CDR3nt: TGTGCCAGCAGCCCCCGACTCCGGGACACTCCCTACAATGAGCAGTTCTTC
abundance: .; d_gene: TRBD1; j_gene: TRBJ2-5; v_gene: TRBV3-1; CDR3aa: CASSHRQGETQYF; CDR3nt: TGTGCCAGCAGCCATCGACAGGGGGAGACCCAGTACTTC
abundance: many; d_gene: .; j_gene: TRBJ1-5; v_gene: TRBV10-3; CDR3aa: CAISEGADSNQPQHF; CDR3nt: TGTGCCATCAGTGAGGGGGCAGATAGCAATCAGCCCCAGCATTTT
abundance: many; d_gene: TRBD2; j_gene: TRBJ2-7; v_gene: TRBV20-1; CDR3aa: CSARGLAGLYEQYF; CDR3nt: TGCAGTGCGAGAGGACTAGCGGGATTGTACGAGCAGTACTTC
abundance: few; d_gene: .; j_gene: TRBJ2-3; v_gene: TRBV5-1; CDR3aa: CASTLSQRSTDTQYF; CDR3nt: TGCGCCAGCACCCTTTCGCAAAGAAGCACAGATACGCAGTATTTT
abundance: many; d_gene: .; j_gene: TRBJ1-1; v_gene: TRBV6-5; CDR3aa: CASSERQGVSEAFF; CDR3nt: TGTGCCAGCAGCGAACGGCAGGGTGTATCTGAAGCTTTCTTT
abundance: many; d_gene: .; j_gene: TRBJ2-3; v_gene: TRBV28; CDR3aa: CASSFAHPDTQYF; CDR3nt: TGTGCCAGCAGTTTCGCGCACCCAGATACGCAGTATTTT
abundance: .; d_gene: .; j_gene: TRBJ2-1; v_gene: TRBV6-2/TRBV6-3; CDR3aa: CASSRRDEQFF; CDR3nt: TGTGCCAGCAGCCGTCGCGATGAGCAGTTCTTC
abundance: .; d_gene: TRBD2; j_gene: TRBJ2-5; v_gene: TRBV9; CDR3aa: CASSVGLAGGLQETQYF; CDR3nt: TGTGCCAGCAGCGTCGGACTAGCGGGAGGCCTCCAAGAGACCCAGTACTTC
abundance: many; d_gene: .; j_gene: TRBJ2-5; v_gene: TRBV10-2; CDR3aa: CASSEYSLYQETQYF; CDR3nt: TGCGCCAGCAGTGAGTACAGCTTGTACCAAGAGACCCAGTACTTC
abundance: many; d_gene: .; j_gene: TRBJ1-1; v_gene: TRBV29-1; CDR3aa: CSVARQMNTEAFF; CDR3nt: TGCAGCGTTGCCAGACAGATGAACACTGAAGCTTTCTTT
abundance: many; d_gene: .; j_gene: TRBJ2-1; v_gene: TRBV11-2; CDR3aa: CASSLARANEQFF; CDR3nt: TGTGCCAGCAGCTTAGCCAGGGCGAATGAGCAGTTCTTC
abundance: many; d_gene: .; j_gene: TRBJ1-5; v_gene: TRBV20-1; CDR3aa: CSARVSRNQPQHF; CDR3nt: TGCAGTGCTAGGGTCAGCCGAAATCAGCCCCAGCATTTT
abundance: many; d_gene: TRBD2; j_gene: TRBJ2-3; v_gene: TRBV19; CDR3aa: CASSPRLAGVTDTQYF; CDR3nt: TGTGCCAGTAGTCCACGACTAGCGGGCGTAACAGATACGCAGTATTTT
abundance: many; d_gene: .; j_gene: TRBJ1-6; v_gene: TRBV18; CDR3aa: CASSLFVPGPTDSPLHF; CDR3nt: TGTGCCAGCTCACTATTTGTCCCGGGGCCTACTGACTCACCCCTCCACTTT
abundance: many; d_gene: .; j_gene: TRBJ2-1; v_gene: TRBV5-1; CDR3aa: CASSRNRVSSRDEQFF; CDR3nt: TGCGCCAGCAGCAGGAACAGGGTATCGTCGAGGGATGAGCAGTTCTTC
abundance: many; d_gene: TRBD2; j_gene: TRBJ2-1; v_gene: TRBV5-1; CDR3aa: CASSPAGGISYNEQFF; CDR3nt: TGCGCCAGCAGCCCGGCGGGGGGAATCTCCTACAATGAGCAGTTCTTC
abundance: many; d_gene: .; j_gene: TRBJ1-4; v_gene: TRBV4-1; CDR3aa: CASSLSGGLNNEKLFF; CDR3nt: TGCGCCAGCAGCCTTTCGGGGGGACTGAATAATGAAAAACTGTTTTTT
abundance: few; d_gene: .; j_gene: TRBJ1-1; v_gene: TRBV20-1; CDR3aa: CSARDTFMNTEAFF; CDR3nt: TGCAGTGCTAGAGACACTTTCATGAACACTGAAGCTTTCTTT
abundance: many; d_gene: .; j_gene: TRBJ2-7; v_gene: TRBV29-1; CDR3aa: CSVELQGYEQYF; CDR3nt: TGCAGCGTTGAATTGCAGGGCTACGAGCAGTACTTC
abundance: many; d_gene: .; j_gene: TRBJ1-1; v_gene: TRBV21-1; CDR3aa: CASSSNCKGAQMNTEAFF; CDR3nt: TGTGCCAGCAGCAGCAACTGTAAGGGGGCGCAGATGAACACTGAAGCTTTCTTT
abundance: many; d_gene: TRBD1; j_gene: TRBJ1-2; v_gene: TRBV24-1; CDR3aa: CATSDPGQGSDGYTF; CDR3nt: TGTGCCACCAGTGACCCCGGACAGGGGAGTGATGGCTACACCTTC
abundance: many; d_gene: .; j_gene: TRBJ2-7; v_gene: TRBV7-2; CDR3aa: CASSQDRLEQYF; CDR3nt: TGTGCCAGCAGCCAGGACCGGTTGGAGCAGTACTTC
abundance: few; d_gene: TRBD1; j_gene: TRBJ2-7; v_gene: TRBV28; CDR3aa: CASRGQGSSYEQYF; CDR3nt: TGTGCCAGCAGGGGACAGGGATCTTCCTACGAGCAGTACTTC
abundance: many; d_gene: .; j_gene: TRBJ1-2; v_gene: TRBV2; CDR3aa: CASRRGQRAPTF; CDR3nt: TGTGCCAGCAGACGGGGGCAGAGGGCCCCCACCTTC
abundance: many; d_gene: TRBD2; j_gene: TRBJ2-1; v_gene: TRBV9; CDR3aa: CASSVGRGSGNNEQFF; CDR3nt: TGTGCCAGCAGCGTAGGGCGGGGTAGCGGGAACAATGAGCAGTTCTTC
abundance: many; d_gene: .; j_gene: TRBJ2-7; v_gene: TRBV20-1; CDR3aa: CSARDPRDYEQYF; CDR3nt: TGCAGTGCTAGAGATCCCAGGGACTACGAGCAGTACTTC
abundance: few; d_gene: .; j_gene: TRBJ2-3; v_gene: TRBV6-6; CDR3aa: CASSSGDRSDTQYF; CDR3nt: TGTGCCAGCAGTTCCGGGGACCGCTCAGATACGCAGTATTTT
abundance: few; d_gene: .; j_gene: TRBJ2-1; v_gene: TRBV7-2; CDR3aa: CASSLEAGLYNEQFF; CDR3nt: TGTGCCAGCAGCTTAGAGGCGGGACTCTACAATGAGCAGTTCTTC
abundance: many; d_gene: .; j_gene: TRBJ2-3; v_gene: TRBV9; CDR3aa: CASSEGGTPRYTQYF; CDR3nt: TGTGCCAGCAGCGAGGGGGGGACTCCCCGATACACGCAGTATTTT
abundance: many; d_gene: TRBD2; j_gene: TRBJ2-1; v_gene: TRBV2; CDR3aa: CASSLTSGRSAFRWNEQFF; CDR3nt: TGTGCCAGCAGTTTGACTAGCGGGAGGTCCGCCTTCAGATGGAATGAGCAGTTCTTC
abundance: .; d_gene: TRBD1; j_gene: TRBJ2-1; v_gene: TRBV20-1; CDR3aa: CSASGTGAVSNEQFF; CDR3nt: TGCAGTGCTAGTGGGACAGGGGCCGTTAGCAATGAGCAGTTCTTC